Listed below are T cell receptor beta chains from one sample, sequenced in a study of T-cell reconstitution after alpha-beta-depleted transplantation in children. TCRdb re-called the PCR reads with MiXCR, one entry per CDR3 protein. This sample has hundreds of thousands of distinct CDR3 sequences, with approximately 13% found just once. The material sequenced was PBMCs from the stem cell graft donor, taken from the stem cell graft. All receptors derive from a human donor who donated a stem cell graft to a child with combined immunodeficiency. Each CDR3 is given with its conserved first and last residue. A D gene is named only where the DNA matches it firmly. A row's size may be missing; if present it is once, few, many or a size class.

abundance	len	v_gene	j_gene	d_gene	CDR3nt	CDR3aa
many	13	TRBV7-2	TRBJ2-3	-	TGTGCCAGCAGCTTACAATACACAGATACGCAGTATTTT	CASSLQYTDTQYF
-	17	TRBV20-1	TRBJ2-7	-	TGCAGTGCTAGAATGGAGCTGGGGCCTAACCCCACCTACGAGCAGTACTTC	CSARMELGPNPTYEQYF
-	13	TRBV20-1	TRBJ1-2	-	TGCAGTGCTAGGGGAAGGGGAAACTATGGCTACACCTTC	CSARGRGNYGYTF
-	14	TRBV5-1	TRBJ2-3	-	TGCGCCAGCAGCCAGGAGTCCGGGACCGATACGCAGTATTTT	CASSQESGTDTQYF
many	15	TRBV28	TRBJ2-3	-	TGTGCCAGCAGTCCGAGGGGGGTTAGCACAGATACGCAGTATTTT	CASSPRGVSTDTQYF
-	11	TRBV28	TRBJ1-2	-	TGTGCCAGCAAATTAAACTATGGCTACACCTTC	CASKLNYGYTF
many	15	TRBV20-1	TRBJ2-3	TRBD2	TGCAGTGCCGAGAAGCGGGAGGTCGGCACAGATACGCAGTATTTT	CSAEKREVGTDTQYF
few	15	TRBV4-2	TRBJ2-1	TRBD2	TGTGCCAGCAGCCAATGGCGGGGGGGCTATGATGAGCAGTTCTTC	CASSQWRGGYDEQFF
few	15	TRBV2	TRBJ2-3	TRBD2	TGTGCCAGCAACGTAGCGGGAGGGCGGGCAGATACGCAGTATTTT	CASNVAGGRADTQYF
many	14	TRBV3-1	TRBJ2-7	-	TGTGCCAGCAGCCTGACCGGGACAAGTGGAGAGCAGTACTTC	CASSLTGTSGEQYF
many	16	TRBV7-9	TRBJ2-1	-	TGTGCCAGCAGCTTAATTGTGATCGGGAGTAGGAATGAGCAGTTCTTC	CASSLIVIGSRNEQFF
few	15	TRBV10-3	TRBJ2-1	-	TGTGCCATCAGTGTAGGCAGGGAAACCTACAATGAGCAGTTCTTC	CAISVGRETYNEQFF
-	16	TRBV12-3/TRBV12-4	TRBJ2-1	-	TGTGCCAGCAGTCTGGGCGGGTTTGGCTCCTACAATGAGCAGTGCTTC	CASSLGGFGSYNEQCF
many	11	TRBV20-1	TRBJ2-1	-	TGCAGTGCTAGAGCCGAACCGACGCAGTTCTTC	CSARAEPTQFF
many	13	TRBV6-1	TRBJ1-6	TRBD1	TGTGCCAGCAGCGAGGGGGCGAGTTCACCCCTCCACTTT	CASSEGASSPLHF
many	12	TRBV12-3/TRBV12-4	TRBJ2-2	-	TGTGCCAGCAGCAAACTTTACGGGGAGCTGTTTTTT	CASSKLYGELFF
many	13	TRBV7-9	TRBJ2-7	TRBD1	TGTGCCGACGAGACAGGGGACCGCTACGAGCAGTACTTC	CADETGDRYEQYF
few	17	TRBV6-1	TRBJ2-1	-	TGTGCCAGCAGTGAACTGGCAGGGGCCGCCTCCTACAATGAGCAGTTCTTC	CASSELAGAASYNEQFF
few	14	TRBV7-6	TRBJ1-4	-	TGTGCCAGCAGCTTAGAGGGCCCGCTCGAAAAACTGTTTTTT	CASSLEGPLEKLFF
few	14	TRBV30	TRBJ1-4	TRBD1	TGTGCCTGGACGCAGGGGGCAACTAATGAAAAACTGTTTTTT	CAWTQGATNEKLFF
few	13	TRBV6-2/TRBV6-3	TRBJ2-3	-	TGTGCCAGCAGTCAAGCAGTGCCAGATACGCAGTATTTT	CASSQAVPDTQYF
few	16	TRBV14	TRBJ2-7	-	TGTGCCAGCAGCCCCCGGGCAGGGAAGAGTGGGTACGAGCAGTACTTC	CASSPRAGKSGYEQYF
-	14	TRBV20-1	TRBJ2-3	-	TGCAGTGCTCCCGTAAAGGCTAGCACAGATACGCAGTATTTT	CSAPVKASTDTQYF